This T cell receptor beta chain stems from a study of T cells in Graves' hyperthyroidism and ophthalmopathy. Turning to this clonotype: At one end the junction does not follow the germline gene, possibly because of a read error.

Hyperthyroidism was newly diagnosed in patients aged 18 to 65 (duration under 2 months). Investigators excluded patients with uncontrolled infection, other autoimmune disease, pregnancy or lactation. It was RNA transcripts that yielded the amplified TCR beta CDR3 regions. During a first-round RT-PCR of the TCR CDR3, the HTBI primer set was used. MiXCR, applied by TCRdb to the multiplex PCR reads, yields one record per CDR3 protein. The sample has some 510,000 distinct CDR3 sequences, around 46% seen once; the top ten hold 6.5% to 9%. This TCR was recovered from a young woman with Graves' hyperthyroidism. The sample consisted of peripheral blood or thyroid tissue (not recorded which).

The CDR3 protein is CASGPWTGVNTEAFF. CDR3 bases: TGTGCCAGCGGCCCGTGGACAGGCGTGAACACTGAAGCTTTTTTT. The chain is built from TRBV7-9 and TRBJ1-1; 7 bases map to TRBD1. The CDR3 length is 15 residues. Germline CDR1 and CDR2: SEHNR and FQNEAQ (reference sequence).